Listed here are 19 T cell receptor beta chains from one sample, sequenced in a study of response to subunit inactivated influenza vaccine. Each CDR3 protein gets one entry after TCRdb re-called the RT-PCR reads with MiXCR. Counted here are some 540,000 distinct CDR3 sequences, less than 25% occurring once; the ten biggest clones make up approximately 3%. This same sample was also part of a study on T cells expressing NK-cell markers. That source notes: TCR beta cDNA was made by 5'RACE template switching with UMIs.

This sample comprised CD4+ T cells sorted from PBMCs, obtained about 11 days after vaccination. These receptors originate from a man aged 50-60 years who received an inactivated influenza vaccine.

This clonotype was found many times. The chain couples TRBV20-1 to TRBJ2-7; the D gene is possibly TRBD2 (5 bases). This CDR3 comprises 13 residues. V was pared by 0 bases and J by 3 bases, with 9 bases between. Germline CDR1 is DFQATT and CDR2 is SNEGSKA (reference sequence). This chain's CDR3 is CSARDAGGYEQYF. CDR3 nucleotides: TGCAGTGCTAGAGATGCAGGAGGCTACGAGCAGTACTTC.

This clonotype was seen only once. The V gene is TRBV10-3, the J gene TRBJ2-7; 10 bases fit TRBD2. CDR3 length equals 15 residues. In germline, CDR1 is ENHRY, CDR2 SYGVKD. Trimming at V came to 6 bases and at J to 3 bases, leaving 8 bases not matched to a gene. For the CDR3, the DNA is TGTGCCATCAGCCGAGGGGCTAGCGGGAGCTACGAGCAGTACTTC. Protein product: CAISRGASGSYEQYF.

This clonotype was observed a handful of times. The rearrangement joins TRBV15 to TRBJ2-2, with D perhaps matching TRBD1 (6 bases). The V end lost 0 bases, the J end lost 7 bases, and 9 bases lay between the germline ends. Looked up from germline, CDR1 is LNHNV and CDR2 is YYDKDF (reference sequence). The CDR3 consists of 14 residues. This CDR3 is CATSREGAIGELFF. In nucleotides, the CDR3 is TGTGCCACCAGCAGAGAGGGGGCCATCGGGGAGCTGTTTTTT.

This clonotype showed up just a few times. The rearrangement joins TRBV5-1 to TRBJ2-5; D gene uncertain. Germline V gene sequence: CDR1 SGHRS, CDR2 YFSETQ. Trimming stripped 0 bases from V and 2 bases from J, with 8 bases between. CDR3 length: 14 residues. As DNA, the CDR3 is TGCGCCAGCAGCTTGGCCGATCAGCAAGAGACCCAGTACTTC. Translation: CASSLADQQETQYF. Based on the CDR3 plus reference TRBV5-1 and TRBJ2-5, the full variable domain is KAGVTQTPRYLIKTRGQQVTLSCSPISGHRSVSWYQQTPGQGLQFLFEYFSETQRNKGNFPGRFSGRQFSNSRSEMNVSTLELGDSALYLCASSLADQQETQYFGPGTRLLVL.

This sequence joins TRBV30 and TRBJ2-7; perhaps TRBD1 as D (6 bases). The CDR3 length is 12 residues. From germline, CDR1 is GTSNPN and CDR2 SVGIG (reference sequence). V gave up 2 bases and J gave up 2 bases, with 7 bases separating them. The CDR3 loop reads CAWSRGTYEQYF. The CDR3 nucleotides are TGTGCCTGGAGTAGGGGGACCTACGAGCAGTACTTC.

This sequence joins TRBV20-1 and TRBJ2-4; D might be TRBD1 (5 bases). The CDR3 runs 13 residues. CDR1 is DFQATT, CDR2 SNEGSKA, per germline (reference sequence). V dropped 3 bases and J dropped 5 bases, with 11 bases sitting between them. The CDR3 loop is CSASRGRENIQYF. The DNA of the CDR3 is TGCAGTGCTAGTAGGGGCAGGGAAAACATTCAGTACTTC.

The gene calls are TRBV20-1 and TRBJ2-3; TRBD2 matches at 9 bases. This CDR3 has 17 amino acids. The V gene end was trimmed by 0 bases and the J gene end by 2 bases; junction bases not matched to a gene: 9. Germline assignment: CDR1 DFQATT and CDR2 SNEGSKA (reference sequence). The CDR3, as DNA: TGCAGTGCTAGAGATAGTGGGCCTAGCGGGATCACAGATACGCAGTATTTT. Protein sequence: CSARDSGPSGITDTQYF.

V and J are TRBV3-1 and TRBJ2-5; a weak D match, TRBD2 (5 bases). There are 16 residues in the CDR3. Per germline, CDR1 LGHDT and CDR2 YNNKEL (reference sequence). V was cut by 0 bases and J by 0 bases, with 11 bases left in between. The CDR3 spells CASSQDGSQYQETQYF. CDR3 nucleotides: TGTGCCAGCAGCCAAGATGGGAGTCAGTACCAAGAGACCCAGTACTTC.

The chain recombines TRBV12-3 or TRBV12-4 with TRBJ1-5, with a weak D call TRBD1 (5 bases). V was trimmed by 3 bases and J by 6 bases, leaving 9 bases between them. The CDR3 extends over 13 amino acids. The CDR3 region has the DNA TGTGCCAGCAGTTTCCTGGGGGTTCAGCCCCAGCATTTT. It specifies CASSFLGVQPQHF.

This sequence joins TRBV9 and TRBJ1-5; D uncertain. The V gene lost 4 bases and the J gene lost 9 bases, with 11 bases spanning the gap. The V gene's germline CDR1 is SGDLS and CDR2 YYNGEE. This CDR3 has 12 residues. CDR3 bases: TGTGCCAGCAGCTCCAACGGCAGGCCCCAGCATTTT. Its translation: CASSSNGRPQHF.

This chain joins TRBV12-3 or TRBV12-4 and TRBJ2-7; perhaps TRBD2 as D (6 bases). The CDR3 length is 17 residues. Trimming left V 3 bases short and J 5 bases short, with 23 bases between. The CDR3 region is CASSFGTWFSPTDEQYF. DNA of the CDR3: TGTGCCAGCAGTTTTGGGACTTGGTTCTCTCCGACCGACGAGCAGTACTTC.

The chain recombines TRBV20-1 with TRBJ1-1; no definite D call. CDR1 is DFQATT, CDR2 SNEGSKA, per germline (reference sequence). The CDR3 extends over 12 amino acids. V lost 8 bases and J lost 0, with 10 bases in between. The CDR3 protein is CSPGRLNTEAFF. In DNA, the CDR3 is TGCAGTCCAGGACGTTTGAACACTGAAGCTTTCTTT.

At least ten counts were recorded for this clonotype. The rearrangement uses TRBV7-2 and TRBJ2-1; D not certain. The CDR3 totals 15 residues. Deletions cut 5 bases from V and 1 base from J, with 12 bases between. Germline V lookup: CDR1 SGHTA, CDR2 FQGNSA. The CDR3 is CASSLSGVSYNEQFF. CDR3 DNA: TGTGCCAGCAGCCTCTCGGGTGTATCCTACAATGAGCAGTTCTTC.

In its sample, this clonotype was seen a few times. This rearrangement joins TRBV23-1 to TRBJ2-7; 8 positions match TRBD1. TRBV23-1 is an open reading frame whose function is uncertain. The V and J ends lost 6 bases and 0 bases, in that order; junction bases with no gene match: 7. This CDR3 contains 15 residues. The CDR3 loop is CASRRTGTGSYEQYF. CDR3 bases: TGCGCCAGCAGGCGTACCGGGACAGGCTCCTACGAGCAGTACTTC.

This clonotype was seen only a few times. The CDR3 coding sequence is TGTGCCAGCAGCTCGCCGATGGGGCATGGCTCCTACGAGCAGTACTTC. As protein: CASSSPMGHGSYEQYF. The chain combines TRBV5-4 with TRBJ2-7; TRBD1 is a possible D gene (5 bases). Trimming pared 3 bases from V and 0 bases from J, leaving 16 bases between. CDR1 and CDR2 from the germline V gene are SGHNT and YYREEE (reference sequence). There are 16 residues in the CDR3. Combining the CDR3 with reference TRBV5-4 and TRBJ2-7 gives the whole variable domain ETGVTQSPTHLIKTRGQQVTLRCSSQSGHNTVSWYQQALGQGPQFIFQYYREEENGRGNFPPRFSGLQFPNYSSELNVNALELDDSALYLCASSSPMGHGSYEQYFGPGTRLTVT.

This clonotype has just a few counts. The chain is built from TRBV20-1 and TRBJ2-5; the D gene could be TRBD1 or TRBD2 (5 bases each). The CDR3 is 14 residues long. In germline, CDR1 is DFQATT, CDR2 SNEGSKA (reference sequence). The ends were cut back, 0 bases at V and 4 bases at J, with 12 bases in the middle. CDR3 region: CSARDIGAGETQYF. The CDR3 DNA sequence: TGCAGTGCTAGAGATATAGGGGCGGGAGAGACCCAGTACTTC.

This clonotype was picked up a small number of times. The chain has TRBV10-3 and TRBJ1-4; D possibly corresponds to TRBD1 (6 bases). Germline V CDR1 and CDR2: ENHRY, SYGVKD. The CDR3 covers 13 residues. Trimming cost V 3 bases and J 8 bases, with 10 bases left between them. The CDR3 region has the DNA TGTGCCATCAGTGAAAGGGGGAGCGAAAAACTGTTTTTT. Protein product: CAISERGSEKLFF.

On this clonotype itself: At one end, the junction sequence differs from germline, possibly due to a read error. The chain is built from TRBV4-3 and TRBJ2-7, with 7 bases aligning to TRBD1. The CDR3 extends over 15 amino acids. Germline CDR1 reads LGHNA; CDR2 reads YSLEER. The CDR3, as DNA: TGCGCCAGCAGTCAAGAGGCACAGGGGAGAAACGAGCAGTACTTC. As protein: CASSQEAQGRNEQYF.

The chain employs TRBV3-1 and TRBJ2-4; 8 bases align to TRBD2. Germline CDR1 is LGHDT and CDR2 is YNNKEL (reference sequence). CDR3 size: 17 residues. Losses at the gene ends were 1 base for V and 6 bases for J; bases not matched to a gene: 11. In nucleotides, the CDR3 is TGTGCCAGCAGCCAAGCCGGGATTAGCGGGGAAAGAAACATTCAGTACTTC. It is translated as CASSQAGISGERNIQYF.